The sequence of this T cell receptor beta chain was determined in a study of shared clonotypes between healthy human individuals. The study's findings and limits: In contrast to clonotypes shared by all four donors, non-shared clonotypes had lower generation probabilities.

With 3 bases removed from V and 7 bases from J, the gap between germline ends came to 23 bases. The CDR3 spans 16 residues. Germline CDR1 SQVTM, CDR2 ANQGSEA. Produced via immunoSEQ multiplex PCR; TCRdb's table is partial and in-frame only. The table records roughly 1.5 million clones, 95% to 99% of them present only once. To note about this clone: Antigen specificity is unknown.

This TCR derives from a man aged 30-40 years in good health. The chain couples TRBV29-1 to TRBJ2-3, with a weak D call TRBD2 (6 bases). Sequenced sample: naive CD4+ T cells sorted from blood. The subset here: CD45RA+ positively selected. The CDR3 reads CSVDVAGGVLPNTQYF. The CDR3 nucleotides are TGCAGCGTTGATGTGGCCGGAGGGGTACTACCTAATACGCAGTATTTT.